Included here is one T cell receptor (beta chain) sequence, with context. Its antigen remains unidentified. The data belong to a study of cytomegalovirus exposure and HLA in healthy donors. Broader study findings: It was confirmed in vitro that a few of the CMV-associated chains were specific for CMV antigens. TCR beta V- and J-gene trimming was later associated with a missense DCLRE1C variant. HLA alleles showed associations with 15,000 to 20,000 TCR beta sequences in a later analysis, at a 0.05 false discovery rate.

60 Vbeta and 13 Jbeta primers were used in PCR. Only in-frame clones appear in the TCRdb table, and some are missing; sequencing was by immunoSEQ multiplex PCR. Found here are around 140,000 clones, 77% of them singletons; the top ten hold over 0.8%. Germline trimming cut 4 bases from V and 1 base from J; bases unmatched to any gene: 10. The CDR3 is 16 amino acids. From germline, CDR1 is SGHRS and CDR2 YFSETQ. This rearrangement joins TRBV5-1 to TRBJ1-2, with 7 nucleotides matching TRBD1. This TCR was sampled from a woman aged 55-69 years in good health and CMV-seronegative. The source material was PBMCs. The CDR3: CASSPRQGSYNYGYTF. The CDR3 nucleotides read TGCGCCAGCAGCCCACGACAGGGATCTTATAACTATGGCTACACCTTC.